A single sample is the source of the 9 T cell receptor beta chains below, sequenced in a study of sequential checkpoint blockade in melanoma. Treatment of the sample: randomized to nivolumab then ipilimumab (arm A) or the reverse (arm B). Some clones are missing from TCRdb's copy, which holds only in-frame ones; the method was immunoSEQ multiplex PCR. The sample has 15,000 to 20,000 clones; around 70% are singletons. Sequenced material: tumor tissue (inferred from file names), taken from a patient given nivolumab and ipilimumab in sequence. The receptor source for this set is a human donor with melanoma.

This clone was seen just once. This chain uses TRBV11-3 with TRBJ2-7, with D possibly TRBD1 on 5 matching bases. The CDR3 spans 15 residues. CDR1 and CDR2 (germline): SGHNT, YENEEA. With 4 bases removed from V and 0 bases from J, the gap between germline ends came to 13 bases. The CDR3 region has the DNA TGTGCCAGCAGCTCCATAGGGGCGAACTCCTACGAGCAGTACTTC. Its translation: CASSSIGANSYEQYF.

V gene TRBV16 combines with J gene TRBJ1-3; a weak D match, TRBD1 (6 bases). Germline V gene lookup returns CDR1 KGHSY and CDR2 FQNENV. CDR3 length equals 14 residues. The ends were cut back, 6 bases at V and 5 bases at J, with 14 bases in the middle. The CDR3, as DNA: TGTGCCAGCAGTCGGACAGTCCCAAGAAACACCATATATTTT. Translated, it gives CASSRTVPRNTIYF.

In DNA form, the CDR3 reads TGTGCTAGTGGTTTGGTACTCGGTCGGGGACGGCCCGAGCAGTTCTTC. Amino acid sequence: CASGLVLGRGRPEQFF. The rearrangement joins TRBV12-5 to TRBJ2-1; D is tentatively TRBD1 or TRBD2 (5 bases each). V gave up 0 bases and J gave up 10 bases, with 19 bases separating them. In germline, CDR1 is LGHNT, CDR2 FRNRAP. This CDR3 spans 16 amino acids.

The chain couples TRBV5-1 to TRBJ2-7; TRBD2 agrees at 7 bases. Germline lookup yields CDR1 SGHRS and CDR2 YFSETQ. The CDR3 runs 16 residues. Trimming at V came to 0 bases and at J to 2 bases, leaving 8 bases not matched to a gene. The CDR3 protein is CASSLAGTTRTYEQYF. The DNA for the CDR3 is TGCGCCAGCAGCTTGGCCGGGACTACGCGAACCTACGAGCAGTACTTC.

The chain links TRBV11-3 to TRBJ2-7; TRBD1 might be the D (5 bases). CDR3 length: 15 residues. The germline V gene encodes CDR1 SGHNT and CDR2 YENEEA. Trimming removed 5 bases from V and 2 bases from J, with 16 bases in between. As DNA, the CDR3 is TGTGCCAGCAGCCAAGGCCCAGGGCGAGCCTACGAGCAGTACTTC. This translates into CASSQGPGRAYEQYF.

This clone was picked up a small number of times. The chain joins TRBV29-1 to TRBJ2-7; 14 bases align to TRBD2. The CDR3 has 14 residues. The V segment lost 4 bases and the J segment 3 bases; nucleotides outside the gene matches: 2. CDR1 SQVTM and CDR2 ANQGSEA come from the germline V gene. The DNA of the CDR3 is TGCAGCGTTGGGGGGACTAGCGGGAGCTACGAGCAGTACTTC. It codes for CSVGGTSGSYEQYF.

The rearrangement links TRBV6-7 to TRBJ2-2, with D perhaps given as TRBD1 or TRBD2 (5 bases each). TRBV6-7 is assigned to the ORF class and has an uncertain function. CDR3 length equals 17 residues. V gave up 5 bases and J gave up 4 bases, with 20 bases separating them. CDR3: CASSTHARARGTGELFF. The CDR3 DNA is TGTGCCAGCAGTACCCACGCTAGAGCGAGGGGCACCGGGGAGCTGTTTTTT.

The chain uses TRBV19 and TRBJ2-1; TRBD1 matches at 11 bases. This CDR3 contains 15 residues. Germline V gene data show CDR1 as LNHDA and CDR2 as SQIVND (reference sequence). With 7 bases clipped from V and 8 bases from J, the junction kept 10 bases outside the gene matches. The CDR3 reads CASKLDRGPPDEQFF. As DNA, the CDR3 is TGTGCCAGTAAGCTGGACAGGGGGCCCCCTGATGAGCAGTTCTTC.

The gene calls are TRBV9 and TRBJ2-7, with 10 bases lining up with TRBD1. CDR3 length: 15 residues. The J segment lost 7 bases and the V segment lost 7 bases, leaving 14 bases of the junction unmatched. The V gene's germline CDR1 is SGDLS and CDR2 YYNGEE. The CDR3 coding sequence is TGTGCCAGCGGCCCCGGGACAGGGGCCACCTGGGAGCAGTACTTC. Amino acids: CASGPGTGATWEQYF. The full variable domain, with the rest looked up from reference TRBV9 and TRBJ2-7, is DSGVTQTPKHLITATGQRVTLRCSPRSGDLSVYWYQQSLDQGLQFLIQYYNGEERAKGNILERFSAQQFPDLHSELNLSSLELGDSALYFCASGPGTGATWEQYFGPGTRLTVT.